This passage covers 27 T cell receptor beta chains from one sample sequenced in a study of beta chain features in type 1 diabetes. The authors reverse transcribed all of the isolated RNA, so sequencing captured expressed TCRB transcripts. Libraries were prepared by immunoSEQ multiplex PCR; TCRdb keeps only in-frame clonotypes and omits some of them. Of roughly 450,000 clones listed, about 15% are singletons. Sequencing was performed on naive CD4+ T cells from blood. The receptors here all came from a man under 40 in good health.

This chain links TRBV5-4 with TRBJ1-2; 7 nucleotides align to TRBD1. This CDR3 is built from 14 residues. The J segment lost 5 bases and the V segment lost 4 bases, leaving 8 bases of the junction unmatched. Germline values: CDR1 SGHNT, CDR2 YYREEE (reference sequence). The CDR3 loop reads CASSLPGQIYGYTF. CDR3 in DNA: TGTGCCAGCAGCCTACCGGGACAGATATATGGCTACACCTTC.

The genes are TRBV5-6 and TRBJ2-5, with 7 positions matching TRBD2. The CDR3 has 13 residues. CDR1 and CDR2 from the germline V gene are SGHDT and YYEEEE. The J segment lost 4 bases and the V segment lost 5 bases, leaving 5 bases of the junction unmatched. The CDR3 DNA is TGTGCCAGCAGGGGGAGGGGACGAGAGACCCAGTACTTC. Translating it yields CASRGRGRETQYF.

This clone was seen more than once but under ten times. The V and J genes are TRBV7-2 and TRBJ2-5; 7 bases map to TRBD1. There are 14 residues in the CDR3. CDR1 is SGHTA and CDR2 is FQGNSA in the germline V gene. V gave up 3 bases and J gave up 1 base; unmatched junction bases: 2. Here the CDR3 DNA reads TGTGCCAGCAGCTTGACAGGGTCCCAAGAGACCCAGTACTTC. Encoded protein: CASSLTGSQETQYF.

This clone was seen a handful of times. V and J are TRBV6-5 and TRBJ2-3; 7 bases map to TRBD2. CDR3 length equals 13 residues. J gave up 2 bases and V 6 bases, and 2 bases lay outside the gene matches. The V gene's germline CDR1 is MNHEY and CDR2 SVGAGI. The CDR3 DNA follows: TGTGCCAGCAGACGGGACTACACAGATACGCAGTATTTT. Amino acids: CASRRDYTDTQYF.

The chain has TRBV29-1 and TRBJ2-3, with TRBD1 as a possible D gene (6 bases). The CDR3 loop spans 15 amino acids. Trimming took off 7 bases at V and 3 bases at J, with 20 bases between the two ends. CDR1 is SQVTM, CDR2 ANQGSEA, per germline. The CDR3 DNA follows: TGCAGCGCACGAAAAACAGGGACAAGGACAGATACGCAGTATTTT. Its translation: CSARKTGTRTDTQYF.

This clone was seen more than once but under ten times. V is TRBV7-2 and J is TRBJ1-1; no reliable D call. The V and J ends lost 1 base and 4 bases respectively, with 13 bases between them. Per germline, CDR1 SGHTA and CDR2 FQGNSA. This CDR3 is 15 amino acids long. The DNA for the CDR3 is TGTGCCAGCAGCTTAGTCCGGGGTCGGGGCACTGAAGCTTTCTTT. Translated, it gives CASSLVRGRGTEAFF.

This clone was seen more than once but under ten times. The gene calls are TRBV2 and TRBJ2-3, with no clear D. V lost 5 bases and J lost 4, with 4 bases in between. CDR1 and CDR2 (germline): SNHLY, FYNNEI. CDR3 length: 11 amino acids. CDR3 loop: CASSTSDTQYF. The CDR3 nucleotides read TGTGCCAGCAGTACGTCAGATACGCAGTATTTT.

The chain couples TRBV6-6 to TRBJ2-7; no reliable D call. Trimming removed 6 bases at V and 6 bases at J, with 24 bases between. The length of the CDR3 is 16 residues. CDR1 and CDR2 (germline): MNHNY, SVGAGI (reference sequence). Here the CDR3 reads CASSPVSGRPFSEQYV. DNA for the CDR3: TGTGCCAGCAGCCCCGTTTCAGGCAGGCCTTTCTCCGAGCAGTACGTC.

V and J are TRBV7-2 and TRBJ2-3; 9 nucleotides agree with TRBD1. The CDR3 has 15 residues. Trimming cost V 5 bases and J 2 bases; bases outside gene matches: 5. Germline-derived CDR1 and CDR2 are SGHTA and FQGNSA. The CDR3 nucleotides read TGTGCCAGCAGCGTACAGGGGGCCCCCACAGATACGCAGTATTTT. Translation: CASSVQGAPTDTQYF.

This clone was picked up a small number of times. V and J are TRBV11-2 and TRBJ1-6; 7 positions agree with TRBD1. Germline V gives CDR1 SGHAT, CDR2 FQNNGV. CDR3 size: 13 residues. V lost 7 bases to trimming and J lost 6 bases; unmatched junction nucleotides: 3. This chain's CDR3 is CASNRGRNSPLHF. CDR3 nucleotides: TGTGCCAGCAATAGGGGGCGTAATTCACCCCTCCACTTT.

The chain couples TRBV29-1 to TRBJ2-3, with 12 bases lining up with TRBD2. The CDR3 consists of 15 residues. Trimming removed 3 bases from V and 2 bases from J; junction bases left unmatched: 3. In germline, CDR1 is SQVTM, CDR2 ANQGSEA. For the CDR3, the DNA is TGCAGCGTTGAGACTAGCGGGGGACTCACAGATACGCAGTATTTT. Its translation is CSVETSGGLTDTQYF.

The chain carries TRBV9 and TRBJ2-7; perhaps TRBD1 as D (5 bases). Germline CDR1 SGDLS, CDR2 YYNGEE. Trimming left V 0 bases short and J 5 bases short, with 15 bases between. This CDR3 comprises 15 residues. The CDR3 coding sequence is TGTGCCAGCAGCGTAGCTCCGAACAGGCTAGACGAGCAGTACTTC. This gives the protein CASSVAPNRLDEQYF.

This sequence joins TRBV10-3 and TRBJ2-7; D perhaps matches TRBD2 (5 bases). Germline CDR1 is ENHRY and CDR2 is SYGVKD. The V end was cut by 6 bases, the J end by 2 bases, with 8 bases between. The CDR3 sequence is 12 residues long. CDR3 amino acids: CAIRLGPYEQYV. CDR3 nucleotides: TGTGCCATCAGACTAGGCCCCTACGAGCAGTACGTC.

V usage is TRBV5-1 and J usage is TRBJ2-1, with 14 bases aligning to TRBD2. The CDR3 is 16 amino acids. Germline CDR1 reads SGHRS; CDR2 reads YFSETQ. Trimming removed 4 bases from V and 4 bases from J; junction bases left unmatched: 4. The CDR3: CASSPGLAGDYNEQFF. The CDR3 region has the DNA TGCGCCAGCAGCCCGGGACTAGCGGGAGATTACAATGAGCAGTTCTTC.

In DNA, the CDR3 is TGCGCCAGCAGCTCACAGGGAGGGGGCACTGAAGCTTTCTTT. Its translation: CASSSQGGGTEAFF. The J gene is TRBJ1-1, the V gene TRBV4-1; D might be TRBD1 (6 bases). The CDR3 contains 14 residues. Germline loops: CDR1 MGHRA, CDR2 YSYEKL. V was cut by 5 bases and J by 4 bases, with 14 bases left in between.

There are a few counts of this clone. V gene TRBV19 combines with J gene TRBJ2-5; D call uncertain. Germline loops: CDR1 LNHDA, CDR2 SQIVND (reference sequence). With 0 bases removed from V and 2 bases from J, the gap between germline ends came to 10 bases. CDR3 size: 15 residues. In nucleotides, the CDR3 is TGTGCCAGTAGTATAGACCCAGGACGTCAAGAGACCCAGTACTTC. Translating it yields CASSIDPGRQETQYF.

The chain employs TRBV5-1 and TRBJ1-1; no definite D call. The CDR3 has 13 amino acids. With 1 base removed from V and 1 base from J, the gap between germline ends came to 5 bases. Germline V gene data show CDR1 as SGHRS and CDR2 as YFSETQ. In DNA, the CDR3 is TGCGCCAGCAGCTTGTCCGCGAACACTGAAGCTTTCTTT. It is translated as CASSLSANTEAFF.

This clone was seen a handful of times. The chain combines TRBV29-1 with TRBJ1-2; D is uncertain. The CDR3 contains 13 residues. Between the trimmed V and J ends, which lost 4 bases and 6 bases, there was a span of 15 bases. In germline, CDR1 is SQVTM, CDR2 ANQGSEA. The CDR3 sequence is CSVGNRGMHGYTF. CDR3 coding DNA: TGCAGCGTTGGTAATCGGGGTATGCATGGCTACACCTTC.

This sequence joins TRBV5-6 and TRBJ2-5; unclear D gene. Germline CDR1 is SGHDT and CDR2 is YYEEEE. V lost 0 bases to trimming and J lost 1 base, with 7 bases between them. The CDR3 totals 14 residues. CDR3 nucleotides: TGTGCCAGCAGCTTGGGGCGGCGCCAAGAGACCCAGTACTTC. It translates to CASSLGRRQETQYF.

Comment on this clone: Other DNA variants within this sample encode the same CDR3. The chain recombines TRBV7-9 with TRBJ1-2; D is uncertain. Germline V gene lookup returns CDR1 SEHNR and CDR2 FQNEAQ (reference sequence). The CDR3 consists of 12 residues. The V end lost 3 bases, the J end lost 3 bases, and 5 bases lay between the germline ends. CDR3 in amino acids: CASSFADYGYTF. The CDR3 nucleotides read TGTGCCAGCAGCTTCGCTGACTATGGCTACACCTTC.

CDR3 in amino acids: CAWSVQGHYGYTF. The CDR3 nucleotides are TGTGCCTGGAGTGTACAGGGCCACTATGGCTACACCTTC. The V call is TRBV30, the J call TRBJ1-2; D may be TRBD1 (6 bases). CDR1 and CDR2 from the germline V gene are GTSNPN and SVGIG (reference sequence). Trimming removed 0 bases from V and 3 bases from J, with 8 bases in between. CDR3 size: 13 residues.

There are a few counts of this clone. The rearrangement joins TRBV4-2 to TRBJ2-3; D might be TRBD2 (5 bases). From germline, CDR1 is LGHNA and CDR2 YNFKEQ. The V and J ends lost 0 bases and 5 bases respectively, with 12 bases between them. The CDR3 loop spans 15 amino acids. The CDR3 is CASSQDGSDQDTQYF. DNA of the CDR3: TGTGCCAGCAGCCAAGATGGTAGCGATCAAGATACGCAGTATTTT.

The V and J genes are TRBV7-2 and TRBJ1-2; 10 bases agree with TRBD1. The CDR3 length is 14 residues. CDR1 is SGHTA, CDR2 FQGNSA, per germline. Trimming removed 5 bases from V and 3 bases from J; junction bases left unmatched: 3. CDR3 coding DNA: TGTGCCAGCAGCCCTGACAGGGGGCACTATGGCTACACCTTC. Encoded protein: CASSPDRGHYGYTF.

The chain is built from TRBV2 and TRBJ2-7, with a possible D match to TRBD1 (5 bases). The germline V and J ends were trimmed by 7 bases and 9 bases, with 16 bases remaining between them. Germline assignment: CDR1 SNHLY and CDR2 FYNNEI. The CDR3 covers 12 residues. CDR3 amino acids: CASKRQTLGQYV. In DNA form, the CDR3 reads TGTGCCAGCAAAAGACAGACCCTAGGGCAGTACGTC.

The chain carries TRBV7-2 and TRBJ2-6, with D unclear. Germline CDR1 SGHTA, CDR2 FQGNSA. Between the trimmed V and J ends, which lost 2 bases and 3 bases, there was a span of 5 bases. The CDR3 is 14 residues long. The CDR3: CASSLMSGANVLTF. The CDR3 coding sequence is TGTGCCAGCAGCTTAATGAGTGGGGCCAACGTCCTGACTTTC. The full variable domain, with the rest looked up from reference TRBV7-2 and TRBJ2-6, is GAGVSQSPSNKVTEKGKDVELRCDPISGHTALYWYRQSLGQGLEFLIYFQGNSAPDKSGLPSDRFSAERTGGSVSTLTIQRTQQEDSAVYLCASSLMSGANVLTFGAGSRLTVL.

Notes on this clone: A much larger clone differs by one base, so this may be a read error. Other DNA sequences within the sample encode an identical CDR3. The chain joins TRBV7-2 to TRBJ2-1; D gene unclear. Trimming removed 5 bases at V and 4 bases at J, with 3 bases between. Germline loops: CDR1 SGHTA, CDR2 FQGNSA. This CDR3 contains 11 residues. The CDR3 nucleotides read TGTGCCAGCAGCCGATACAATGAGCAGTTCTTC. Encoded protein: CASSRYNEQFF.

The chain recombines TRBV6-5 with TRBJ1-6, with 8 bases lining up with TRBD1. Per germline, CDR1 MNHEY and CDR2 SVGAGI. The CDR3 extends over 15 amino acids. V shed 6 bases, J shed 10 bases, and the junction held 11 bases outside the gene matches. The CDR3 spells CASRSTGTGESPLHF. Written as DNA, the CDR3 is TGTGCCAGCAGGTCAACCGGGACAGGAGAGTCACCCCTCCACTTT.